The rows below give T cell receptor beta chains drawn from one sample of a study of OX40 agonist ivuxolimab in advanced cancers. The table came from immunoSEQ multiplex PCR; TCRdb's copy has only in-frame clones and leaves some out. This table has roughly 58,000 clones, 77% appearing once. Sequencing used CD4+ or CD8+ T cells sorted from blood, obtained in a trial of the OX40 agonist ivuxolimab. The receptor source for this set is an adult with an advanced solid tumor such as melanoma, head and neck, liver or kidney cancer. Each CDR3 is given with its conserved first and last residue. D genes are given only for firm matches. The size field is filled for only some rows; it gives once, few, many or a size class.

d_gene,abundance,v_gene,j_gene,CDR3nt,CDR3aa
TRBD2,-,TRBV28,TRBJ2-7,TGTGCCAGCAGTTTATTTAGCGGGAGTGGCGAGCAGTACTTC,CASSLFSGSGEQYF
-,once,TRBV5-4,TRBJ1-6,TGTGCCAGCAGCTCCCGGGGGGGGACGGACAATTCACCCCTCCACTTT,CASSSRGGTDNSPLHF
-,-,TRBV21-1,TRBJ2-3,TGTGCCAGCAGCCGACGGGACAGAAACACAGATACGCAGTATTTT,CASSRRDRNTDTQYF
TRBD2,once,TRBV7-3,TRBJ2-1,TGTGCCAGCAGCTCCCCTAGCGGGAGGAGGGATGAGCAGTTCTTC,CASSSPSGRRDEQFF
TRBD2,few,TRBV19,TRBJ2-1,TGTGCCAGTAAGCAACCTAGCGGGGGACGCGAGCAGTTCTTC,CASKQPSGGREQFF
-,-,TRBV7-8,TRBJ1-4,TGTGCCAGCAGCTCCCCCCAGGTCGGCGCTATTAATGAAAAACTGTTTTTT,CASSSPQVGAINEKLFF
-,-,TRBV5-1,TRBJ2-3,TGCGCCAGCAGCTCCGCAGGCACAGATACGCAGTATTTT,CASSSAGTDTQYF
-,-,TRBV18,TRBJ2-1,TGTGCCAGCTCACCGGCTAGTAATACAATGGAGCAGTTCTTC,CASSPASNTMEQFF
-,-,TRBV30,TRBJ1-1,TGTGCCTGGAAGAGTTTCAGGGGTGGAACTGAAGCTTTCTTT,CAWKSFRGGTEAFF
-,-,TRBV6-5,TRBJ2-7,TGTGCCAGCAGTTACTCGATTGACCCTAGCTACGAGCAGTACTTC,CASSYSIDPSYEQYF
-,once,TRBV6-6,TRBJ2-3,TGTGCCAGCAGTGGCCGGGACACCACAGATACGCAGTATTTT,CASSGRDTTDTQYF
TRBD1,-,TRBV19,TRBJ1-1,TGTGCCAGTAGTATTCCCGGACAGGGGAACACTGAAGCTTTCTTT,CASSIPGQGNTEAFF
-,few,TRBV19,TRBJ2-3,TGTGCCAGTAGTATAGGTGGGACATTTAGCACAGATACGCAGTATTTT,CASSIGGTFSTDTQYF
-,-,TRBV7-6,TRBJ1-2,TGTGCCAGCAGCTCTACTCCGGCAGGCACCTATGGCTACACCTTC,CASSSTPAGTYGYTF
-,few,TRBV7-6,TRBJ1-2,TGTGCCAGCAGCTTAAGGGGAAGCGGCTACACCTTC,CASSLRGSGYTF
-,-,TRBV11-2,TRBJ2-7,TGTGCCAGCAGCTTCCTACAGGCCTACGAGCAGTACTTC,CASSFLQAYEQYF
TRBD1,-,TRBV5-1,TRBJ2-3,TGCGCCAGCAGCTGGGGGACAGGGGGATCGTCGACAGATACGCAGTATTTT,CASSWGTGGSSTDTQYF
-,once,TRBV25-1,TRBJ2-7,TGTGCCAGCCACTCGGACAGTTCCTACGAGCAGTACTTC,CASHSDSSYEQYF
TRBD1,-,TRBV7-9,TRBJ1-1,TGTGCCAGCAGCTCCAGGGGGGACACTGAAGCTTTCTTT,CASSSRGDTEAFF
-,-,TRBV4-3,TRBJ1-2,TGCGCCAGCAGCCAAGAAAGGGCGGGGTATGGCTACACCTTC,CASSQERAGYGYTF
TRBD1,-,TRBV19,TRBJ1-3,TGTGCCAGTCGTGGACAGGGGATGACTTTGAGCTCTGGAAACACCATATATTTT,CASRGQGMTLSSGNTIYF
TRBD1,-,TRBV7-8,TRBJ1-1,TGTGCCAGCAGCTTAAGGGACAGGAGAAACACTGAAGCTTTCTTT,CASSLRDRRNTEAFF
-,-,TRBV10-1,TRBJ2-3,TGCGCCAGCAGTGACTCGGGAGTATCAGATACGCAGTATTTT,CASSDSGVSDTQYF
TRBD1,-,TRBV25-1,TRBJ2-7,TGTGCCAGCAGGGGGACAGGCCACTCCTACGAGCAGTACTTC,CASRGTGHSYEQYF
-,-,TRBV18,TRBJ2-1,TGTGCCAGCTCACAAGACATCTACAATGAGCAGTTCTTC,CASSQDIYNEQFF
TRBD1,-,TRBV29-1,TRBJ2-7,TGCAGCGTGGGGGACAGACGATACGAGCAGTACTTC,CSVGDRRYEQYF
TRBD1,once,TRBV18,TRBJ1-5,TGTGCCAGCTCACCGGCTACAGGGGACTATAGCAATCAGCCCCAGCATTTT,CASSPATGDYSNQPQHF
TRBD1,-,TRBV29-1,TRBJ1-2,TGCAGCGCGGAGAAGGGACAGGGCAGCGCTAACTATGGCTACACCTTC,CSAEKGQGSANYGYTF
TRBD2,-,TRBV6-5,TRBJ2-7,TGTGCCAGCAGGCGCGCTAGCGGACCCTACGAGCAGTACTTC,CASRRASGPYEQYF
TRBD1,-,TRBV7-2,TRBJ1-2,TGTGCCAGCAGCTCACAGGGGACTGGAGGCTACACCTTC,CASSSQGTGGYTF
-,-,TRBV29-1,TRBJ1-2,TGCAGCGGCCGGGACGTTAACTATGGCTACACCTTC,CSGRDVNYGYTF
-,few,TRBV9,TRBJ2-5,TGTGCCAGCAGCCTCCAGGGATCCCACCAAGAGACCCAGTACTTC,CASSLQGSHQETQYF
-,many,TRBV5-1,TRBJ1-6,TGCGCCAGCAGCTCCACGGGACCGCCGAATTCACCCCTCCACTTT,CASSSTGPPNSPLHF
-,-,TRBV6-1,TRBJ1-4,TGTGCCAGCAGTGAATCTAGGAAATCAACTAATGAAAAACTGTTTTTT,CASSESRKSTNEKLFF
-,medium-sized,TRBV6-4,TRBJ2-7,TGTGCCAGCAGTGACTCGGGTAGCGGCGGCGAGCAGTACTTC,CASSDSGSGGEQYF
TRBD1,few,TRBV5-1,TRBJ1-2,TGCGCCAGCAGCTTGGGACAGGGGAGGGACTATGGCTACACCTTC,CASSLGQGRDYGYTF
-,-,TRBV15,TRBJ1-1,TGTGCCACCAGCGCCGGGGGGCCCACTGAAGCTTTCTTT,CATSAGGPTEAFF
TRBD1,-,TRBV7-3,TRBJ2-7,TGTGCCAGCAGCTTCGCCCGGGACAGCGAGCAGTACTTC,CASSFARDSEQYF
TRBD1,-,TRBV19,TRBJ1-5,TGTGCCAGTAGTGCTTCAGGGACAGGGGGCCGACCCCAGCATTTT,CASSASGTGGRPQHF
-,-,TRBV30,TRBJ1-4,TGTGCCTGGAGTGTATCCTGGGCCGGTGATGAAAAACTGTTTTTT,CAWSVSWAGDEKLFF
TRBD2,-,TRBV5-1,TRBJ2-3,TGCGCCAGCAGCTTGGTTGCCGGACTAGCGGGGGCAGATACGCAGTATTTT,CASSLVAGLAGADTQYF
TRBD1,-,TRBV11-2,TRBJ2-3,TGTGCCAGCAGCTTAGACCCGGACAGGGCGCGCACAGATACGCAGTATTTT,CASSLDPDRARTDTQYF